A single sample is the source of the 9 T cell receptor beta chains below, sequenced in a study of immune evolution from preneoplasia to lung adenocarcinoma (dated by TCRdb to about 2021). Library generation was performed with the immunoSEQ multiplex PCR assay. Not all clones reach the TCRdb copy of this immuneACCESS table, which keeps in-frame sequences only. Checked studies attribute under half of the gap to unresolved V genes and leave the rest unexplained. This sample holds 35,000 or so clones; roughly 71% were observed only once. Of the sample, approximately 6.1% falls within the top ten clones. Sequenced input: FFPE invasive lung adenocarcinoma tissue. The cell subset or site label corresponds to: frankly invasive lung adenocarcinoma (ADC). The receptors stem from a person aged 55 to 75 with lung adenocarcinoma.

The rearrangement joins TRBV7-2 to TRBJ2-1; D call uncertain. Germline-derived CDR1 and CDR2 are SGHTA and FQGNSA. Trimming removed 5 bases at V and 8 bases at J, with 7 bases between. The CDR3 length is 11 residues. The CDR3 protein is CASSVHYEQFF. CDR3 DNA: TGTGCCAGCAGCGTACACTATGAGCAGTTCTTC.

This clone was observed a handful of times. The gene calls are TRBV7-9 and TRBJ2-1; 8 bases fit TRBD1. The CDR3 runs to 14 residues. Germline lookup yields CDR1 SEHNR and CDR2 FQNEAQ (reference sequence). V dropped 6 bases and J dropped 0; count of bases not matched to a gene: 1. Written as DNA, the CDR3 is TGTGCCAGCAGAACAGGGGGCTCCTACAATGAGCAGTTCTTC. Translation: CASRTGGSYNEQFF.

The genes are TRBV19 and TRBJ2-7; 8 positions match TRBD2. With V trimmed by 3 bases and J by 7 bases, 14 bases remained unmatched. The CDR3 contains 16 residues. The germline gives CDR1 LNHDA, CDR2 SQIVND (reference sequence). The chain's CDR3 is CASSIGRTSPPREQYF. The CDR3, as DNA: TGTGCCAGTAGTATCGGCCGGACTAGCCCTCCGAGGGAGCAGTACTTC.

The V call is TRBV5-1, the J call TRBJ1-2; D gene unclear. The CDR3 is 14 amino acids. Trimming stripped 1 base from V and 2 bases from J, with 9 bases between. CDR1 and CDR2 (germline): SGHRS, YFSETQ. Written as DNA, the CDR3 is TGCGCCAGCAGCTTGAGCCCGGACAACTATGGCTACACCTTC. Translation: CASSLSPDNYGYTF.

The chain couples TRBV5-6 to TRBJ2-7, with 9 positions matching TRBD2. The length of the CDR3 is 15 residues. The junction had 6 bases not matched to a gene; V was cut back by 2 bases and J by 3 bases. Germline V gene data show CDR1 as SGHDT and CDR2 as YYEEEE. CDR3 bases: TGTGCCAGCAGCTTCCCAGCGGGAGGTGGCTACGAGCAGTACTTC. Its protein is CASSFPAGGGYEQYF.

By its share, this clone is medium-sized. The chain links TRBV4-1 to TRBJ2-1; 7 bases match TRBD1. The CDR3 consists of 13 residues. The germline CDR1 and CDR2 sequences are MGHRA and YSYEKL. The V and J ends lost 0 bases and 12 bases, in that order; junction bases with no gene match: 5. The CDR3 DNA sequence: TGCGCCAGCAGCCAAGATAGGGGGCTTGGGCAGTTCTTC. The encoded protein is CASSQDRGLGQFF.

The chain joins TRBV21-1 to TRBJ2-4; the table's D call, TRBD2, has no DNA check behind it. TRBV21-1 is tagged as a pseudogene. The CDR3 totals 15 residues. The CDR3 loop reads CASISGERAKNIQYF. CDR3 bases: TGTGCCAGCATCTCTGGCGAGAGGGCCAAAAACATTCAGTACTTC.

This chain joins TRBV5-1 and TRBJ2-7, with a tentative D call TRBD2 (5 bases). The CDR3 length is 14 residues. Trimming shortened V by 4 bases and J by 3 bases, and 14 bases separated the two germline ends. The V gene's germline CDR1 is SGHRS and CDR2 YFSETQ. In DNA form, the CDR3 reads TGCGCCAGCAGCGCGGACTTGCGGAGCTACGAGCAGTACTTC. As protein: CASSADLRSYEQYF.

A few counts support this clone. The chain has TRBV18 and TRBJ1-3; no clear D gene. Per germline, CDR1 KGHSH and CDR2 LQKENI. There are 15 residues in the CDR3. The V gene lost 5 bases and the J gene lost 0 bases, with 11 bases spanning the gap. The CDR3 region has the DNA TGTGCCAGCTCAGCCGACCGAAGCTCTGGAAACACCATATATTTT. Amino acids: CASSADRSSGNTIYF.